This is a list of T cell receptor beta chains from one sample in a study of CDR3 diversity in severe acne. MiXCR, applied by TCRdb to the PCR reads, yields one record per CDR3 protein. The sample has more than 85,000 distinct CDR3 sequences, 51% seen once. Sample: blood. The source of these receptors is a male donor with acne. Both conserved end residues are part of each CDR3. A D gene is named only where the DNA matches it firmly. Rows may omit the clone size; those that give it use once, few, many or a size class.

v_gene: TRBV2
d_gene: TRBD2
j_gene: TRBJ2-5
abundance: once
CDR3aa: CASSGTSGYKETQYF
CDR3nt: TGTGCCAGCAGTGGGACTAGCGGGTACAAAGAGACCCAGTACTTC

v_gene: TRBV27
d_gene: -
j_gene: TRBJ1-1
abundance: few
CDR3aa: CASSLWDNTEAFF
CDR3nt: TGTGCCAGCAGTTTATGGGACAACACTGAAGCTTTCTTT

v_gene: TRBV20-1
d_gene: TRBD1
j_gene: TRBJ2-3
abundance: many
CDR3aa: CSASKGQGYSLTTDTQYF
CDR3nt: TGCAGTGCTAGCAAGGGACAGGGGTATTCCTTAACGACAGATACGCAGTATTTT

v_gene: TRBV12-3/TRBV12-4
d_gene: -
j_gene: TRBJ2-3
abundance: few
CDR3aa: CASSFGGGASDTQYF
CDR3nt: TGTGCCAGCAGTTTTGGGGGGGGGGCGTCAGATACGCAGTATTTT

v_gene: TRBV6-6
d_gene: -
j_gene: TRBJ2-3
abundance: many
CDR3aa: CASSYPSDTQYF
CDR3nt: TGTGCCAGCAGTTACCCGTCAGATACGCAGTATTTT

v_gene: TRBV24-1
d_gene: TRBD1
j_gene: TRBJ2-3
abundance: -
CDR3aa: CATKDRSTDTQYF
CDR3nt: TGTGCCACCAAGGACAGGAGCACAGATACGCAGTATTTT

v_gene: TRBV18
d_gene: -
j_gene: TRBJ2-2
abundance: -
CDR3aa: CASSPQRPGELFF
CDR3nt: TGTGCCAGCTCACCTCAGCGGCCCGGGGAGCTGTTTTTT

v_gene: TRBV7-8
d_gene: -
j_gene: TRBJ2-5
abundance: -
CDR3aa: CASSLAWGTDQETQYF
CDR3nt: TGTGCCAGCAGCTTAGCTTGGGGGACGGACCAAGAGACCCAGTACTTC

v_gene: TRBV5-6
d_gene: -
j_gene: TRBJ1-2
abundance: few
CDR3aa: CASSLRARADTF
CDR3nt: TGTGCCAGCAGCTTGAGGGCAAGGGCCGACACCTTC

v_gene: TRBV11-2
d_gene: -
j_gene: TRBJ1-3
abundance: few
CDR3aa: CASSFITSSGNTIYF
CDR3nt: TGTGCCAGCAGCTTTATTACTAGCTCTGGAAACACCATATATTTT

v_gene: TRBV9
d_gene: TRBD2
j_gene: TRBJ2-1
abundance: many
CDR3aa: CASSLSGGGNEQFF
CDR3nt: TGTGCCAGCAGCCTTAGCGGGGGGGGAAATGAGCAGTTCTTC

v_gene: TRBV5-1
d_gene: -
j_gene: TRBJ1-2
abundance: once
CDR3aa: CASSLEQARRYGYTF
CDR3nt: TGCGCCAGCAGCTTGGAACAGGCCAGGAGGTATGGCTACACCTTC

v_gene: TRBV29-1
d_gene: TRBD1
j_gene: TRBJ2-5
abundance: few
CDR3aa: CSVEGQGSIQYF
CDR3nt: TGCAGCGTTGAGGGACAGGGCAGTATCCAGTACTTC

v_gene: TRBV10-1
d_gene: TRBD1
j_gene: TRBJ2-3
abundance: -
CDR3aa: CASKGTGDADTQYF
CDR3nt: TGCGCCAGCAAGGGGACAGGGGACGCAGATACGCAGTATTTT

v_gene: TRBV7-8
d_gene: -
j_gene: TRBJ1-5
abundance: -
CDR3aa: CASSLAGSQSQHF
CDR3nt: TGTGCCAGCAGCTTAGCGGGAAGTCAGTCCCAGCATTTT

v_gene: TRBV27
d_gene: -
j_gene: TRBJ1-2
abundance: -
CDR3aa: CAISEGGRGYTF
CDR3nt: TGTGCCATCAGTGAGGGCGGCAGAGGCTACACCTTC

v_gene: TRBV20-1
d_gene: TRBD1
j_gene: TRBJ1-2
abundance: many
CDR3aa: CSAGTGGGYTF
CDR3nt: TGCAGTGCTGGGACAGGGGGGGGCTACACCTTC

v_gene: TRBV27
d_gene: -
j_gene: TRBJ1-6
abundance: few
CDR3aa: CASRSDRDNSPLHF
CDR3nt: TGTGCCAGCAGATCAGACAGAGATAATTCACCCCTCCACTTT

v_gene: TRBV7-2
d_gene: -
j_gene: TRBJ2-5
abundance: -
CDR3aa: CASWGETQYF
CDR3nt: TGTGCCAGCTGGGGAGAGACCCAGTACTTC

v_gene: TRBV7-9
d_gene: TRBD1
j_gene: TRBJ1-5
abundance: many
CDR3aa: CASRAGTDSNQPQHF
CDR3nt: TGTGCCAGCAGGGCCGGGACAGATAGCAATCAGCCCCAGCATTTT

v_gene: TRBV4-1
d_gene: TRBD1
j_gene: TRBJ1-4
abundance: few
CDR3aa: CASSQRILGQFNEKLFF
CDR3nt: TGCGCCAGCAGCCAACGAATACTGGGACAGTTTAATGAAAAACTGTTTTTT

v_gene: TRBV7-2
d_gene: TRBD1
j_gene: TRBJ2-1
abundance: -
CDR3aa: CASSQDRANEQFF
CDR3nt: TGTGCCAGCAGCCAGGACAGGGCTAATGAGCAGTTCTTC

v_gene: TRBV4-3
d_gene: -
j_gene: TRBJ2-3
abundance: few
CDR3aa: CASSPGPPRATLQYF
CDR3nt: TGCGCCAGCAGCCCCGGGCCCCCTCGCGCCACCCTGCAGTATTTT

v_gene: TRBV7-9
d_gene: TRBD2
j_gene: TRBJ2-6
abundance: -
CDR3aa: CASSLVETSGLSGANVLTF
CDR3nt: TGTGCCAGCAGCTTAGTGGAGACTAGCGGGCTCTCTGGGGCCAACGTCCTGACTTTC

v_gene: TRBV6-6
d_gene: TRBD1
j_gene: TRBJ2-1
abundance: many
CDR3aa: CASSKDRGRGDNEQFF
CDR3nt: TGTGCCAGCAGCAAAGACAGGGGGCGAGGCGACAATGAGCAGTTCTTC

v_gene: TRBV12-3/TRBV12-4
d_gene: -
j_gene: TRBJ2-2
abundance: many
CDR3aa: CASVHSGFPGELFF
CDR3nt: TGTGCCAGCGTTCATTCGGGGTTCCCCGGGGAGCTGTTTTTT

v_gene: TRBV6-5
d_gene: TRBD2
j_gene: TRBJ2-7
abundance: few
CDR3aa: CASSVTSGAVSYEQYF
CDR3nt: TGTGCCAGCAGTGTCACTAGCGGGGCCGTCTCCTACGAGCAGTACTTC

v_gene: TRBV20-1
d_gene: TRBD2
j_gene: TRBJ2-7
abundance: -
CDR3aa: CSARGLAGGPYNEQYF
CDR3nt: TGCAGTGCTAGAGGACTAGCGGGAGGGCCTTACAATGAGCAGTACTTC

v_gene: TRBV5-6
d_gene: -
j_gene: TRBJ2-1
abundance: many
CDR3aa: CASSLYGISYNEQFF
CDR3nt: TGTGCCAGCAGCTTGTACGGGATCTCCTACAATGAGCAGTTCTTC

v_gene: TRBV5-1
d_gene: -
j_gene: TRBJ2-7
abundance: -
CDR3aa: CASSPSLAASYEQYF
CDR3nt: TGCGCCAGCAGCCCTTCGTTAGCGGCCTCCTACGAGCAGTACTTC

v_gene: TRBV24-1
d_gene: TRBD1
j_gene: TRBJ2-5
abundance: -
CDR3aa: CATEETGDQETQYF
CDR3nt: TGTGCCACCGAGGAAACAGGGGACCAAGAGACCCAGTACTTC

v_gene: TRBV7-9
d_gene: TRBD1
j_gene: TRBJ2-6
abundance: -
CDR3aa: CASSSRTGSSGANVLTF
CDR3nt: TGTGCCAGCAGCTCCAGGACAGGTAGCTCTGGGGCCAACGTCCTGACTTTC

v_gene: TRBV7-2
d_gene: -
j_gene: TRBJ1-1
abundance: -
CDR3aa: CASSPDGYTEAFF
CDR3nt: TGTGCCAGCAGCCCGGACGGGTACACTGAAGCTTTCTTT

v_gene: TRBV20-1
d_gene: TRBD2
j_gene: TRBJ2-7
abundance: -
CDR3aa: CSARTSGAYYEQYF
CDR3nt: TGCAGTGCTAGGACTAGCGGGGCCTACTACGAGCAGTACTTC

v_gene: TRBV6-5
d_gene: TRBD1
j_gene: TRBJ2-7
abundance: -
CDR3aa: CASSWDRGQSSYEQYF
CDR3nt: TGTGCCAGCAGTTGGGACAGGGGGCAAAGTTCCTACGAGCAGTACTTC

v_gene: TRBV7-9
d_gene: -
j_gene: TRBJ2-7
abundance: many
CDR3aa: CASSPTGPGYEQYF
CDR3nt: TGTGCCAGCAGTCCCACGGGCCCCGGTTACGAGCAGTACTTC

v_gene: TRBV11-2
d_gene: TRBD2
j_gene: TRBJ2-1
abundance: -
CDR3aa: CASSFLAGGNEQFF
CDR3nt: TGTGCCAGCAGCTTCCTAGCGGGAGGGAATGAGCAGTTCTTC

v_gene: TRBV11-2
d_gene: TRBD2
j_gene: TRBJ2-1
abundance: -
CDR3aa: CASRTSGSYEQFF
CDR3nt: TGTGCCAGCAGAACTAGCGGGAGTTATGAGCAGTTCTTC

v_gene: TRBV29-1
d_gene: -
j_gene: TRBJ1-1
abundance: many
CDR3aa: CSVHASLDTEAFF
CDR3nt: TGCAGCGTTCACGCCTCCTTGGACACTGAAGCTTTCTTT

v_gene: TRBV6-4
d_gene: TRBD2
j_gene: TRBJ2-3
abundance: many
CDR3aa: CASSDSGGGLDTQYF
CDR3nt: TGTGCCAGCAGTGACTCTGGCGGGGGACTCGATACGCAGTATTTT

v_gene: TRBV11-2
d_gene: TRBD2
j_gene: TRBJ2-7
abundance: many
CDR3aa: CASSPSGGDTYEQYF
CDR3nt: TGTGCCAGCAGCCCGAGCGGGGGCGATACCTACGAGCAGTACTTC

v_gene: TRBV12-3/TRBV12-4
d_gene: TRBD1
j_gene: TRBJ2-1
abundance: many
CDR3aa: CAIEGQGLKEQFF
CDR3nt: TGTGCCATCGAGGGACAGGGTCTAAAGGAGCAGTTCTTC

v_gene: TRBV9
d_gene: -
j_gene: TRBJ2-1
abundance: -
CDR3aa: CASSVGGGDNEQFF
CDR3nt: TGTGCCAGCAGCGTAGGCGGAGGGGACAATGAGCAGTTCTTC